The 24 T cell receptor beta chains given below trace back to one sample, sequenced in a study of T-cell reconstitution after alpha-beta-depleted transplantation in children. Construction of the TCRbeta library involved unique molecular identifiers. TCRdb re-analysed the PCR reads in MiXCR, keeping a single row per CDR3 protein. The data hold 150,000 to 250,000 distinct CDR3 sequences, with roughly 14% observed a single time. The input for sequencing was PBMCs from the stem cell graft donor, taken from the stem cell graft. The receptor set was obtained from a human donor who donated a stem cell graft to a child with acute lymphoblastic leukemia.

This clonotype appeared many times. The genes are TRBV5-1 and TRBJ2-5; a weak D match, TRBD1 (7 bases). Germline V lookup: CDR1 SGHRS, CDR2 YFSETQ. V gave up 4 bases and J gave up 1 base, with 14 bases separating them. The CDR3 extends over 15 amino acids. In DNA, the CDR3 is TGCGCCAGCAGCGAGGGGACAGCGGGCCAAGAGACCCAGTACTTC. This sequence encodes CASSEGTAGQETQYF.

This clonotype was detected ten times or more. The chain couples TRBV7-6 to TRBJ1-6, with D hard to call. The V end lost 1 base, the J end lost 3 bases, and 10 bases lay between the germline ends. CDR1 and CDR2 (germline): SGHVS, FNYEAQ. The CDR3 extends over 16 amino acids. CDR3 in DNA: TGTGCCAGCAGCTTAGAGGCAGCAAGCTATAATTCACCCCTCCACTTT. This encodes CASSLEAASYNSPLHF.

This clonotype occurred many times. The rearrangement joins TRBV12-3 or TRBV12-4 to TRBJ2-5, with 11 positions matching TRBD2. The J segment lost 3 bases and the V segment lost 6 bases, leaving 6 bases of the junction unmatched. The CDR3 runs to 15 residues. For the CDR3, the DNA is TGTGCCAGCAGACCTCTAGCGGGAGGAAAAGAGACCCAGTACTTC. Protein product: CASRPLAGGKETQYF.

This clonotype was counted many times. This chain uses TRBV5-1 with TRBJ2-1, with 11 positions matching TRBD2. CDR3 length equals 16 residues. Germline CDR1 and CDR2: SGHRS and YFSETQ. V was clipped by 2 bases and J by 9 bases; unmatched bases: 10. The CDR3 reads CASSLNPGLAALEQFF. CDR3 nucleotide sequence: TGCGCCAGCAGCTTAAACCCGGGACTAGCGGCTCTTGAGCAGTTCTTC.

This clonotype was seen many times. The chain is built from TRBV20-1 and TRBJ1-1, with D maybe TRBD1 (5 bases). The V and J ends lost 7 bases and 3 bases respectively, with 15 bases between them. The CDR3 runs to 13 residues. Germline V gene data show CDR1 as DFQATT and CDR2 as SNEGSKA (reference sequence). CDR3 residues: CSVPGPLDTEAFF. In DNA, the CDR3 is TGCAGTGTCCCGGGGCCGCTTGACACTGAAGCTTTCTTT.

This clonotype was counted once. At one end the junction does not follow the germline gene, possibly because of a read error. V is TRBV19 and J is TRBJ1-2; D gene ambiguous. Looked up from germline, CDR1 is LNHDA and CDR2 is SQIVND (reference sequence). This CDR3 region has 12 residues. CDR3 sequence: CASHSVNYGDTF. CDR3 bases: TGTGCCAGTCACTCCGTTAACTATGGCGACACCTTC. The full variable domain, in which reference TRBV19 and TRBJ1-2 provide the parts outside the CDR3, is DGGITQSPKYLFRKEGQNVTLSCEQNLNHDAMYWYRQDPGQGLRLIYYSQIVNDFQKGDIAEGYSVSREKKESFPLTVTSAQKNPTAFYLCASHSVNYGDTFGSGTRLTVV.

This clonotype showed up many times. The chain uses TRBV24-1 and TRBJ2-3; TRBD2 agrees at 9 bases. This CDR3 is built from 17 residues. Per the germline V gene, CDR1 is KGHDR and CDR2 is SFDVKD. The ends lost 2 bases at V and 4 bases at J; junction bases unmatched: 9. The CDR3 sequence: CATSDYQAGGKADTQYF. CDR3 bases: TGTGCCACCAGTGATTACCAGGCGGGAGGGAAAGCAGATACGCAGTATTTT.

This clonotype has just a few counts. V gene TRBV29-1 combines with J gene TRBJ1-3; D call uncertain. The CDR3 is 13 amino acids. CDR1 and CDR2 from the germline V gene are SQVTM and ANQGSEA. Trimming removed 7 bases at V and 0 bases at J, with 10 bases between. The CDR3 region has the DNA TGCAGCGCCAAGCAGGACTCTGGAAACACCATATATTTT. Translation: CSAKQDSGNTIYF.

This clonotype was seen only a few times. The gene calls are TRBV6-5 and TRBJ2-7, with a possible D match to TRBD1 (7 bases). Trimming cost V 4 bases and J 5 bases, with 18 bases left between them. The CDR3 sequence is 15 residues long. Looked up from germline, CDR1 is MNHEY and CDR2 is SVGAGI. For the CDR3, the DNA is TGTGCCAGCAGTTCACTCTCAGGGGGGTTGAACGAGCAGTACTTC. Its protein product is CASSSLSGGLNEQYF.

The sample holds a few counts of this clonotype. The chain recombines TRBV6-2 or TRBV6-3 with TRBJ2-2; 9 bases agree with TRBD2. V lost 2 bases, J lost 4 bases, and 5 bases stayed unmatched. From germline, CDR1 is MNHEY and CDR2 SVGEGT. The CDR3 extends over 16 amino acids. The CDR3 loop reads CASSYRGRALTGELFF. The CDR3 DNA reads as TGTGCCAGCAGTTACCGCGGGAGGGCCCTCACCGGGGAGCTGTTTTTT.

This clonotype was found many times. This chain connects TRBV5-1 to TRBJ2-1; 12 nucleotides line up with TRBD2. The germline V gene has CDR1 SGHRS and CDR2 YFSETQ. This CDR3 contains 14 residues. V lost 7 bases and J lost 9; bases outside the gene matches: 8. CDR3 nucleotides: TGCGCCAGCCGGACTAGCGGGATCTTGTCTGAGCAGTTCTTC. Its translation: CASRTSGILSEQFF.

This clonotype was recorded many times. The CDR3 loop is CSAQVLNEQFF. The CDR3 coding sequence is TGCAGTGCCCAAGTTCTCAATGAGCAGTTCTTC. The rearrangement links TRBV20-1 to TRBJ2-1; D remains ambiguous. Trimming stripped 6 bases from V and 6 bases from J, with 9 bases between. The CDR3 loop spans 11 amino acids. Germline CDR1 reads DFQATT; CDR2 reads SNEGSKA (reference sequence).

This clonotype was recorded many times. This rearrangement joins TRBV28 to TRBJ1-1, with no clear D. The CDR3 totals 14 residues. V dropped 7 bases and J dropped 4 bases, with 16 bases sitting between them. Germline V gives CDR1 MDHEN, CDR2 SYDVKM. CDR3 sequence reads: CASMPPGLITEAFF. The CDR3 DNA is TGTGCCAGCATGCCCCCCGGTCTTATCACTGAAGCTTTCTTT.

This clonotype was seen repeatedly, ten times or more. The V and J genes are TRBV20-1 and TRBJ2-7; D uncertain. V shed 4 bases and J shed 3 bases, with 10 bases lying between them. The CDR3 has 12 residues. CDR1 and CDR2 from the germline V gene are DFQATT and SNEGSKA (reference sequence). The CDR3 bases are TGCAGTGCTATCAGGTTGGACTACGAGCAGTACTTC. It codes for CSAIRLDYEQYF.

This chain connects TRBV4-2 to TRBJ2-7; possible D gene TRBD2, 5 bases. Trimming removed 10 bases from V and 0 bases from J, with 28 bases in between. CDR1 LGHNA and CDR2 YNFKEQ come from the germline V gene. The CDR3 is 18 residues long. In nucleotides, the CDR3 is TGTGCCATCGGCTCCATCCCTCAAGGAGGACTGCGCTCCTACGAGCAGTACTTC. Its protein product is CAIGSIPQGGLRSYEQYF.

The chain uses TRBV10-2 and TRBJ2-3, with 8 nucleotides matching TRBD2. J gave up 3 bases and V 2 bases, and 7 bases lay outside the gene matches. The CDR3 extends over 16 amino acids. Per the germline V gene, CDR1 is WSHSY and CDR2 is SAAADI. This CDR3 reads CASSEGPGGPTDTQYF. In nucleotides, the CDR3 is TGCGCCAGCAGTGAGGGACCGGGAGGGCCAACAGATACGCAGTATTTT.

This clonotype was recorded many times. This chain links TRBV20-1 with TRBJ2-1; tentatively, D is TRBD2 (6 bases). The length of the CDR3 is 15 residues. Trimming stripped 6 bases from V and 8 bases from J, with 23 bases between. The V gene's germline CDR1 is DFQATT and CDR2 SNEGSKA (reference sequence). The DNA of the CDR3 is TGCAGTGCGATCGCCCGGGACTTATCTCTGGATGAGCAGTTCTTC. The encoded protein is CSAIARDLSLDEQFF.

This clonotype was seen once. The chain employs TRBV6-1 and TRBJ1-2; the D gene is possibly TRBD1 (6 bases). The CDR3 extends over 16 amino acids. V lost 6 bases and J lost 0, with 17 bases in between. Germline V gene data show CDR1 as MNHNS and CDR2 as SASEGT. CDR3 sequence (DNA): TGTGCCAGCAGCGCCTCCAGGGGTAGGGCTAACTATGGCTACACCTTC. It encodes CASSASRGRANYGYTF.

Many counts were recorded for this clonotype. This rearrangement joins TRBV20-1 to TRBJ2-2, with 10 bases identical to TRBD1. Unmatched junction bases numbered 8, after V lost 1 base and J lost 6 bases. There are 16 residues in the CDR3. CDR1 and CDR2 from the germline V gene are DFQATT and SNEGSKA (reference sequence). CDR3: CSARVLTGGFAGELFF. The CDR3 DNA reads as TGCAGTGCTAGAGTTTTGACAGGGGGCTTTGCCGGGGAGCTGTTTTTT.

The sample holds one count of this clonotype. This rearrangement joins TRBV5-5 to TRBJ2-7, with 8 bases that match TRBD2. This CDR3 has 16 residues. Germline V lookup: CDR1 SGHKS, CDR2 YYEKEE (reference sequence). Trimming cost V 2 bases and J 4 bases; bases outside gene matches: 11. CDR3 bases: TGTGCCAGCAGCTTCGAACCGGGACTAGGAGAGTACGAGCAGTACTTC. Protein sequence: CASSFEPGLGEYEQYF.

This clonotype was picked up many times. Here the CDR3 reads CASSRGYGYTF. The CDR3 bases are TGTGCCAGCAGTAGGGGTTATGGCTACACCTTC. The J gene is TRBJ1-2, the V gene TRBV12-3 or TRBV12-4, with a tentative D call TRBD1 (5 bases). The CDR3 totals 11 residues. The germline V and J ends were trimmed by 5 bases and 5 bases, with 6 bases remaining between them.

This clonotype was observed a handful of times. V gene TRBV7-2 combines with J gene TRBJ1-1; D not certain. This CDR3 is built from 13 residues. Germline V gives CDR1 SGHTA, CDR2 FQGNSA. V gave up 3 bases and J gave up 5 bases, with 10 bases separating them. The CDR3 is CASSFGPGTEAFF. In DNA, the CDR3 is TGTGCCAGCAGCTTCGGGCCCGGGACTGAAGCTTTCTTT.

In this sample, this clonotype turned up many times. The V and J genes are TRBV7-2 and TRBJ2-1; D remains unclear. Per germline, CDR1 SGHTA and CDR2 FQGNSA. CDR3 size: 15 residues. Trimming took off 3 bases at V and 5 bases at J, with 14 bases between the two ends. For the CDR3, the DNA is TGTGCCAGCAGCTTCAATCGGCAGATCAACAATGAGCAGTTCTTC. Translated, it gives CASSFNRQINNEQFF.

This clonotype was seen many times. This rearrangement joins TRBV4-1 to TRBJ1-6; weak D call: TRBD1 (5 bases). The CDR3 consists of 20 residues. Germline V gives CDR1 MGHRA, CDR2 YSYEKL. V gave up 1 base and J gave up 0 bases, with 19 bases separating them. The CDR3 bases are TGCGCCAGCAGCCAAGTATGGGCAGGGATCGACTACTCCTATAATTCACCCCTCCACTTT. It encodes CASSQVWAGIDYSYNSPLHF.